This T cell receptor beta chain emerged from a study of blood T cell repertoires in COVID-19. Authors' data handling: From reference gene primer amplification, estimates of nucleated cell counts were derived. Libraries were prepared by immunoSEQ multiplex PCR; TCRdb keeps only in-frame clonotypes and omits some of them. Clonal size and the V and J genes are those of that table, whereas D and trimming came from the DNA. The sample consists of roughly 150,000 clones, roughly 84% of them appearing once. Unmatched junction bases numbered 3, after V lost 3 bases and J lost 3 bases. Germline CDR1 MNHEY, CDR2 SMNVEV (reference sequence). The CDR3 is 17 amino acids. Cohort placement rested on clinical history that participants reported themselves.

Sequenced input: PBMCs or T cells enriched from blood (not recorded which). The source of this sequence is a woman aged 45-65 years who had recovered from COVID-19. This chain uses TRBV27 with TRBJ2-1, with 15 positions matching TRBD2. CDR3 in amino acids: CASSFRTSGRDYNEQFF. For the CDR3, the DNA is TGTGCCAGCAGTTTCCGGACTAGCGGGAGGGACTACAATGAGCAGTTCTTC.